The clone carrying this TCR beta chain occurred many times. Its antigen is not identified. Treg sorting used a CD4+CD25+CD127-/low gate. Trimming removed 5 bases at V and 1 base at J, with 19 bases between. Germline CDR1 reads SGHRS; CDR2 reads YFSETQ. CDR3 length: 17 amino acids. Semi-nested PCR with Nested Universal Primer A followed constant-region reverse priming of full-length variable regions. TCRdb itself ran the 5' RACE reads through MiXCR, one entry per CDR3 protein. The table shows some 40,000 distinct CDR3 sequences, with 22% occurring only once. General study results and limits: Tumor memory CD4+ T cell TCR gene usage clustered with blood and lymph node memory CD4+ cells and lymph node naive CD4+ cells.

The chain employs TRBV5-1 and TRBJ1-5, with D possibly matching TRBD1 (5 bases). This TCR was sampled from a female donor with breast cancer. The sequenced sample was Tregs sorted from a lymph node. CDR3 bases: TGCGCCAGCAGAGGACGGGGGTATCTCTCAAGCAATCAGCCCCAGCATTTT. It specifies CASRGRGYLSSNQPQHF.